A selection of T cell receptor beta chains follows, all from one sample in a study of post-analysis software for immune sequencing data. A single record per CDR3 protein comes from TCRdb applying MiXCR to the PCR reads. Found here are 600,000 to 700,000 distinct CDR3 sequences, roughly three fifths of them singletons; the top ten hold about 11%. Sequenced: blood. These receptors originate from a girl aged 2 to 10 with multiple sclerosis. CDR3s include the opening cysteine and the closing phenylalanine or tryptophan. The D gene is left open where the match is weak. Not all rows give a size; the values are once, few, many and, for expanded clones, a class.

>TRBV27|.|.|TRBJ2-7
CASSLYLQKGNEQYF
TGTGCCAGCAGTTTATACCTACAGAAGGGAAACGAGCAGTACTTC
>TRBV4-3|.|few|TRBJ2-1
CASSQDARRPRNEQFF
TGCGCCAGCAGCCAAGATGCGCGACGTCCACGGAATGAGCAGTTCTTC
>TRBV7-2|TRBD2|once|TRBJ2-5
CASSLFTRLAGGGETQYF
TGTGCCAGCAGCTTATTTACCCGCCTAGCGGGGGGAGGGGAGACCCAGTACTTC
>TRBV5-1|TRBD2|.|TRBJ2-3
CASSPLTSLSPDTQYF
TGCGCCAGCAGCCCCCTGACTAGCCTGAGCCCAGATACGCAGTATTTT
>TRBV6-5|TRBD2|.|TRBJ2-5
CASSYSRAGGQETQYF
TGTGCCAGCAGTTACTCGAGGGCGGGAGGGCAGGAGACCCAGTACTTC
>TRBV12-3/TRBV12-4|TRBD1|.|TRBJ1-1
CASRSAGQGAYNTEAFF
TGTGCCAGCAGATCCGCGGGACAGGGGGCTTATAACACTGAAGCTTTCTTT
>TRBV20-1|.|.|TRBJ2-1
CSATRTDYNEQFF
TGCAGTGCTACCAGGACAGACTACAATGAGCAGTTCTTC
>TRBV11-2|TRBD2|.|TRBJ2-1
CASSLVRASSGRRGNEQFF
TGTGCCAGCAGCTTAGTTAGGGCGTCTAGCGGGAGGAGGGGCAATGAGCAGTTCTTC
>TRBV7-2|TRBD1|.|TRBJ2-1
CASSYGQGWSNGQFF
TGTGCCAGCAGCTACGGACAGGGGTGGAGTAATGGGCAGTTCTTC
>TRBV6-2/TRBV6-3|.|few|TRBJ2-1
CASSWGSLYNEQFF
TGTGCCAGCAGTTGGGGCTCGCTTTACAATGAGCAGTTCTTC
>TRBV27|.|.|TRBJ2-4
CASSPLVELAKNIQYF
TGTGCCAGCAGTCCTCTAGTGGAACTAGCCAAAAACATTCAGTACTTC
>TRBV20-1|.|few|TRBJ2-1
CSATLPNEQFF
TGCAGTGCCACCCTCCCCAATGAGCAGTTCTTC
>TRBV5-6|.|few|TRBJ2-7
CASSPTDPLYEQYF
TGTGCCAGCAGCCCCACTGACCCGCTTTACGAGCAGTACTTC
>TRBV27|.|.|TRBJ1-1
CASSLSAGSLPNTEAFF
TGTGCCAGCAGTTTATCGGCAGGGTCCCTCCCGAACACTGAAGCTTTCTTT
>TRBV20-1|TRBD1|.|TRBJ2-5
CSARDPDRGPGQYF
TGCAGTGCTAGAGATCCGGACAGGGGGCCAGGGCAGTACTTC
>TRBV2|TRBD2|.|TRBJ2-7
CASSGEMGLAHEQYF
TGTGCCAGCAGTGGAGAGATGGGACTAGCCCACGAGCAGTACTTC
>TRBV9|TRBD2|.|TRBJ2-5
CASSVAEGGRAETRYF
TGTGCCAGCAGCGTAGCCGAGGGCGGGAGGGCCGAGACCCGGTACTTC
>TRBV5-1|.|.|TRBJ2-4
CASSLVSDFKNIQYF
TGCGCCAGCAGCTTGGTGTCCGATTTCAAAAACATTCAGTACTTC
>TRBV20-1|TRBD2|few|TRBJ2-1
CSASKLAGPYNEQFF
TGCAGTGCTAGCAAGCTAGCGGGGCCCTACAATGAGCAGTTCTTC
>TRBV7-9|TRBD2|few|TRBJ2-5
CASSLPDGGGLEETQYF
TGTGCCAGCAGCCTACCGGATGGGGGGGGTTTGGAAGAGACCCAGTACTTC
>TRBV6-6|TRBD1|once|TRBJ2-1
CASTKGQVIYNEQFF
TGTGCCAGCACCAAAGGACAGGTTATCTACAATGAGCAGTTCTTC
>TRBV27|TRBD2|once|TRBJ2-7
CASSLSTSFPYEQYF
TGTGCCAGCAGTTTGTCGACTAGCTTCCCCTACGAGCAGTACTTC
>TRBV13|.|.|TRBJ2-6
CASSLRGKLGGYSGANVLTF
TGTGCCAGCAGCTTACGGGGCAAACTAGGAGGCTACTCTGGGGCCAACGTCCTGACTTTC
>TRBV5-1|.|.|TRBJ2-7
CASSLLTGASGEQYF
TGCGCCAGCAGCTTGCTAACGGGAGCATCGGGGGAGCAGTACTTC
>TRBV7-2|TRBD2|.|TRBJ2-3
CASSWSGTMGSTDTQYF
TGTGCCAGCAGCTGGAGCGGGACTATGGGGTCCACAGATACGCAGTATTTT
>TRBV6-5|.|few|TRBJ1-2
CASQGGNGYTF
TGTGCCAGCCAAGGGGGTAATGGCTACACCTTC
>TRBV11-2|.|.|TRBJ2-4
CASSSGTAQNIQYF
TGTGCCAGCAGCTCGGGGACGGCACAAAACATTCAGTACTTC
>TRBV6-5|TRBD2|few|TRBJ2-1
CASSFLAGDSWYNEQFF
TGTGCCAGCAGTTTCCTAGCGGGAGATAGTTGGTACAATGAGCAGTTCTTC
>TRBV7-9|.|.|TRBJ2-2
CASTGELFF
TGTGCCAGCACCGGGGAGCTGTTTTTT
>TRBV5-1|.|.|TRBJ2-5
CASSRRGAQETQYF
TGCGCCAGCAGCCGTCGGGGGGCCCAAGAGACCCAGTACTTC
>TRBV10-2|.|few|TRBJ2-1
CASSAGHEQFF
TGCGCCAGCAGTGCGGGCCACGAGCAGTTCTTC
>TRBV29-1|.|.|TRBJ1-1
CSAERGTEAFF
TGCAGCGCCGAACGGGGGACTGAAGCTTTCTTT
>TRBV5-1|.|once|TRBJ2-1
CASSFEFTSDYNEQFF
TGCGCCAGCAGCTTTGAATTTACTTCTGACTACAATGAGCAGTTCTTC
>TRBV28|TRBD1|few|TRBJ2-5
CASSFPTGGRETQYF
TGTGCCAGCAGTTTCCCGACAGGGGGCCGGGAGACCCAGTACTTC
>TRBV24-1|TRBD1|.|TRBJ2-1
CATSETGGGDEQFF
TGTGCCACCAGTGAGACAGGGGGCGGCGATGAGCAGTTCTTC
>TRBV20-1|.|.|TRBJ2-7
CSARTPGLGYEQYF
TGCAGTGCTCGAACGCCGGGACTCGGATACGAGCAGTACTTC
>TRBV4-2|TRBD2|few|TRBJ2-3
CASSQEAGGVTDTQYF
TGTGCCAGCAGCCAAGAGGCGGGAGGGGTCACAGATACGCAGTATTTT
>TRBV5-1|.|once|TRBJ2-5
CASSLLGVQETQYF
TGCGCCAGCAGCTTGCTGGGAGTTCAAGAGACCCAGTACTTC
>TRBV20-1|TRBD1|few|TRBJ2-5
CSARPGTGGKETQYF
TGCAGTGCTAGACCCGGGACAGGGGGCAAAGAGACCCAGTACTTC
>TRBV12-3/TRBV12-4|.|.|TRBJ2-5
CASLDEGSSQTQYF
TGTGCCAGCCTTGATGAAGGTAGCAGCCAGACCCAGTACTTC
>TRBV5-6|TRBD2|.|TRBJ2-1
CASSPLAGGWNEQFF
TGTGCCAGCAGCCCTTTAGCGGGAGGCTGGAATGAGCAGTTCTTC
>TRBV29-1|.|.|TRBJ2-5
CSGEGHRGGTQYF
TGCAGCGGTGAGGGACACCGCGGGGGGACCCAGTACTTC
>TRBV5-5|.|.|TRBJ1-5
CASSSGLRGSQPQHF
TGTGCCAGCAGCTCCGGACTTAGGGGGTCCCAGCCCCAGCATTTT
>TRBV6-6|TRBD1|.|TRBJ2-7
CASSAPGQGLSYEQYF
TGTGCCAGCAGTGCCCCAGGACAGGGGCTCTCCTACGAGCAGTACTTC
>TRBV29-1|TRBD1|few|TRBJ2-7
CSALGQGSYEQYF
TGCAGCGCACTGGGACAGGGCTCCTACGAGCAGTACTTC
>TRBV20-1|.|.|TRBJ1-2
CSARIGGDGGYTF
TGCAGTGCTAGAATTGGGGGGGACGGAGGCTACACCTTC
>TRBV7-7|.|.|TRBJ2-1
CANVPENGVEQFF
TGTGCCAACGTCCCGGAGAACGGGGTTGAGCAGTTCTTC
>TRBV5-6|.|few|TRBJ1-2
CASSFGSLTPYGYTF
TGTGCCAGCAGCTTCGGGTCTTTAACACCCTATGGCTACACCTTC
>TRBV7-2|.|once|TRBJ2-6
CASSSPAGLCGANVLTF
TGTGCCAGCAGCTCGCCCGCAGGTTTATGTGGGGCCAACGTCCTGACTTTC